This T cell receptor beta chain originates from a study of molecular identifiers for immune sequencing clone quantification. With RNA at 10%, 30% or 50%, naive CD8 libraries came from around 20,000 to 1,000,000 sorted cells. TCRdb used MiXCR to reprocess the PCR reads, holding one entry per CDR3 protein. The data hold around 470,000 distinct CDR3 sequences, with roughly 24% observed a single time. The sequenced material came from naive CD8+ T cells from blood, with Jurkat cell RNA spiked in. As to subset: FACS-sorted CD8+CD4-CCR7+CD45RA+ naive T cells. The sequence came from a human donor in good health. Some libraries in this study had Jurkat cell RNA spiked in.

CDR3 DNA sequence: TGTGCCAGCAGCCCCATCCCCGACAGCCTCCCCAATGAGCAGTTCTTC. Translated: CASSPIPDSLPNEQFF. This chain uses TRBV11-2 with TRBJ2-1; maybe TRBD1 (5 bases). In germline, CDR1 is SGHAT, CDR2 FQNNGV. V lost 5 bases and J 6 bases, leaving 20 bases between the germline ends. CDR3 length: 16 amino acids.